Reported below is one T cell receptor (beta chain). This entry comes from a study of blood T cell repertoires in COVID-19. Per the original data handling: Using reference gene primer amplification, nucleated cell counts were estimated. The assay was immunoSEQ multiplex PCR, and TCRdb's table has in-frame clones only and misses some. The V and J calls and clone size come from that table; D and trimming were worked out from the DNA. The sample carries 96,000 or so clones, more than 90% recorded once. After removal of 10 bases from V and 4 bases from J, the junction contained 7 bases not matched to a gene. This CDR3 comprises 13 residues.

Material for sequencing was peripheral blood. The rearrangement uses TRBV12-3 or TRBV12-4 and TRBJ1-1, with 9 bases aligning to TRBD1. The clonotype originates from a man in his sixties with acute or convalescent COVID-19. This chain's CDR3 is CATRTGEITEAFF. CDR3 nucleotide sequence: TGTGCCACCCGGACAGGGGAAATCACTGAAGCTTTCTTT.